These T cell receptor beta chains were read from a single sample in a study of blood T cell repertoires in COVID-19. Sequencing used immunoSEQ multiplex PCR; TCRdb keeps in-frame clones, though not all of them. The repertoire holds roughly 100,000 clones, with 81% as singletons. Material: peripheral blood. The receptors originated from an elderly man with acute or convalescent COVID-19. Each CDR3 is given with its conserved first and last residue. The order of the fields is D gene, V gene, CDR3 length, J gene, clone size, CDR3 protein, CDR3 DNA. The D gene is left open where the match is weak. The size field is filled for only some rows; it gives once, few, many or a size class.

d_call: .
v_call: TRBV5-5
cdr3_length: 15
j_call: TRBJ2-5
clone_size: .
cdr3_aa: CASSYNGLPQETQYF
cdr3_nt: TGTGCCAGCAGCTACAATGGACTGCCACAAGAGACCCAGTACTTC

d_call: TRBD2
v_call: TRBV18
cdr3_length: 12
j_call: TRBJ2-1
clone_size: .
cdr3_aa: CASSSSGNEQFF
cdr3_nt: TGTGCCAGCTCGTCTAGCGGCAATGAGCAGTTCTTC

d_call: TRBD2
v_call: TRBV4-1
cdr3_length: 16
j_call: TRBJ2-5
clone_size: once
cdr3_aa: CASSQERTSGRETQYF
cdr3_nt: TGCGCCAGCAGCCAAGAGCGGACTAGCGGGAGGGAGACCCAGTACTTC

d_call: .
v_call: TRBV7-3
cdr3_length: 19
j_call: TRBJ1-5
clone_size: .
cdr3_aa: CASSTTTGFGHESNQPQHF
cdr3_nt: TGTGCCAGCAGCACAACGACAGGTTTCGGCCATGAAAGCAATCAGCCCCAGCATTTT

d_call: TRBD1
v_call: TRBV3-1/TRBV3-2
cdr3_length: 16
j_call: TRBJ2-1
clone_size: .
cdr3_aa: CASSPTGTGGFGEQFF
cdr3_nt: TGTGCCAGCAGCCCCACCGGGACAGGGGGGTTCGGTGAGCAGTTCTTC

d_call: .
v_call: TRBV6-2/TRBV6-3
cdr3_length: 15
j_call: TRBJ2-7
clone_size: few
cdr3_aa: CASSPVRGGTYEQYF
cdr3_nt: TGTGCCAGCAGTCCCGTGAGGGGGGGTACCTACGAGCAGTACTTC

d_call: TRBD1
v_call: TRBV10-2
cdr3_length: 12
j_call: TRBJ2-7
clone_size: .
cdr3_aa: CASSGTGYEQYF
cdr3_nt: TGCGCCAGCAGTGGGACAGGGTACGAGCAGTACTTC

d_call: .
v_call: TRBV4-2
cdr3_length: 12
j_call: TRBJ2-1
clone_size: .
cdr3_aa: CASSPTYNEQFF
cdr3_nt: TGTGCCAGCAGCCCCACCTACAATGAGCAGTTCTTC

d_call: .
v_call: TRBV20-1
cdr3_length: 14
j_call: TRBJ1-1
clone_size: .
cdr3_aa: CSASFRGMNTEAFF
cdr3_nt: TGCAGTGCTAGTTTTAGAGGAATGAACACTGAAGCTTTCTTT

d_call: .
v_call: TRBV29-1
cdr3_length: 11
j_call: TRBJ2-7
clone_size: .
cdr3_aa: CSVRDTYEQYF
cdr3_nt: TGCAGCGTGAGGGACACCTACGAGCAGTACTTC

d_call: .
v_call: TRBV3-1/TRBV3-2
cdr3_length: 15
j_call: TRBJ1-1
clone_size: .
cdr3_aa: CASSQEHGFTTGAFF
cdr3_nt: TGTGCCAGCAGCCAAGAGCATGGCTTCACCACGGGAGCTTTCTTT

d_call: TRBD2
v_call: TRBV19
cdr3_length: 17
j_call: TRBJ2-1
clone_size: .
cdr3_aa: CASSTRTSGRAYNEQFF
cdr3_nt: TGTGCCAGTAGTACCCGGACTAGCGGGAGGGCCTACAATGAGCAGTTCTTC

d_call: .
v_call: TRBV7-6
cdr3_length: 15
j_call: TRBJ2-7
clone_size: .
cdr3_aa: CASSLGPGSNYEQYF
cdr3_nt: TGTGCCAGCAGCTTAGGCCCGGGTTCAAACTACGAGCAGTACTTC

d_call: .
v_call: TRBV4-3
cdr3_length: 13
j_call: TRBJ1-1
clone_size: many
cdr3_aa: CASSQAGNTEAFF
cdr3_nt: TGCGCCAGCAGCCAAGCAGGGAACACTGAAGCTTTCTTT

d_call: .
v_call: TRBV11-2
cdr3_length: 14
j_call: TRBJ2-2
clone_size: .
cdr3_aa: CASSPGGYTGELFF
cdr3_nt: TGTGCCAGCAGCCCTGGCGGGTACACCGGGGAGCTGTTTTTT

d_call: TRBD2
v_call: TRBV7-9
cdr3_length: 15
j_call: TRBJ2-3
clone_size: .
cdr3_aa: CASSLAGGPGDTQYF
cdr3_nt: TGTGCCAGCAGCTTAGCGGGAGGGCCTGGAGATACGCAGTATTTT

d_call: .
v_call: TRBV28
cdr3_length: 14
j_call: TRBJ1-5
clone_size: .
cdr3_aa: CASSFYRNNQPQHF
cdr3_nt: TGTGCCAGCAGTTTCTACCGCAACAATCAGCCCCAGCATTTT

d_call: .
v_call: TRBV5-4
cdr3_length: 13
j_call: TRBJ2-1
clone_size: .
cdr3_aa: CASSLSGVSEQFF
cdr3_nt: TGTGCCAGCAGCTTGTCGGGGGTGAGTGAGCAGTTCTTC

d_call: TRBD1
v_call: TRBV18
cdr3_length: 15
j_call: TRBJ1-6
clone_size: .
cdr3_aa: CASSPRQGARSPLHF
cdr3_nt: TGTGCCAGCTCACCAAGACAGGGGGCTAGATCACCCCTCCACTTT

d_call: .
v_call: TRBV5-1
cdr3_length: 16
j_call: TRBJ2-1
clone_size: .
cdr3_aa: CASRTLPAGLNNEQFF
cdr3_nt: TGCGCCAGCAGAACCCTCCCAGCGGGCCTAAACAATGAGCAGTTCTTC

d_call: TRBD1
v_call: TRBV7-2
cdr3_length: 15
j_call: TRBJ1-5
clone_size: .
cdr3_aa: CASSSTGQLHQPQHF
cdr3_nt: TGTGCCAGCAGCTCCACGGGACAGCTCCATCAGCCCCAGCATTTT

d_call: .
v_call: TRBV5-4
cdr3_length: 15
j_call: TRBJ1-2
clone_size: few
cdr3_aa: CASSLGGGSNYGYTF
cdr3_nt: TGTGCCAGCAGCTTGGGGGGCGGATCTAACTATGGCTACACCTTC

d_call: TRBD2
v_call: TRBV7-7
cdr3_length: 16
j_call: TRBJ2-1
clone_size: .
cdr3_aa: CASSTNGLAGKNEQFF
cdr3_nt: TGTGCTAGCAGCACAAATGGACTAGCAGGGAAGAATGAGCAGTTCTTC

d_call: TRBD2
v_call: TRBV10-3
cdr3_length: 16
j_call: TRBJ2-7
clone_size: .
cdr3_aa: CAISEWVAGESYEQYF
cdr3_nt: TGTGCCATCAGTGAGTGGGTAGCGGGAGAATCCTACGAGCAGTACTTC

d_call: .
v_call: TRBV5-1
cdr3_length: 14
j_call: TRBJ2-7
clone_size: .
cdr3_aa: CASSLFQGPYEQYF
cdr3_nt: TGCGCCAGCAGCTTGTTTCAGGGGCCCTACGAGCAGTACTTC

d_call: TRBD2
v_call: TRBV3-1/TRBV3-2
cdr3_length: 15
j_call: TRBJ2-1
clone_size: .
cdr3_aa: CASSETSGSSHEQFF
cdr3_nt: TGTGCCAGCAGCGAAACTAGCGGATCTTCCCATGAGCAGTTCTTC

d_call: TRBD1
v_call: TRBV29-1
cdr3_length: 15
j_call: TRBJ1-6
clone_size: .
cdr3_aa: CSVTTAGQGQSPLHF
cdr3_nt: TGCAGCGTTACTACCGCGGGACAGGGGCAGTCACCCCTCCACTTT

d_call: TRBD1
v_call: TRBV28
cdr3_length: 14
j_call: TRBJ1-2
clone_size: .
cdr3_aa: CASSPADRDAGYTF
cdr3_nt: TGTGCCAGCAGCCCGGCTGACAGGGATGCTGGCTACACCTTC

d_call: TRBD2
v_call: TRBV4-3
cdr3_length: 17
j_call: TRBJ2-3
clone_size: .
cdr3_aa: CASSQLASGTGTDTQYF
cdr3_nt: TGCGCCAGCAGCCAATTGGCTAGCGGGACTGGCACAGATACGCAGTATTTT

d_call: .
v_call: TRBV3-1/TRBV3-2
cdr3_length: 15
j_call: TRBJ2-2
clone_size: .
cdr3_aa: CASSQVLALTGELFF
cdr3_nt: TGTGCCAGCAGCCAAGTTCTAGCGCTAACCGGGGAGCTGTTTTTT

d_call: .
v_call: TRBV2
cdr3_length: 13
j_call: TRBJ2-2
clone_size: .
cdr3_aa: CASTRDTTGELFF
cdr3_nt: TGTGCCAGCACAAGGGACACCACCGGGGAGCTGTTTTTT

d_call: .
v_call: TRBV19
cdr3_length: 13
j_call: TRBJ2-1
clone_size: once
cdr3_aa: CASSGDSYNEQFF
cdr3_nt: TGTGCCAGTAGTGGGGACTCTTACAATGAGCAGTTCTTC

d_call: TRBD2
v_call: TRBV6-1
cdr3_length: 15
j_call: TRBJ2-1
clone_size: .
cdr3_aa: CASSKAGSSYNEQFF
cdr3_nt: TGTGCCAGCAGTAAAGCGGGGAGCTCCTACAATGAGCAGTTCTTC

d_call: TRBD1
v_call: TRBV28
cdr3_length: 14
j_call: TRBJ1-2
clone_size: .
cdr3_aa: CASRTTGIRYGYTF
cdr3_nt: TGTGCCAGCAGGACGACAGGGATCCGCTATGGCTACACCTTC

d_call: .
v_call: TRBV30
cdr3_length: 13
j_call: TRBJ2-1
clone_size: .
cdr3_aa: CAWSVRAYNEQFF
cdr3_nt: TGTGCCTGGAGTGTACGCGCCTACAATGAGCAGTTCTTC

d_call: TRBD1
v_call: TRBV18
cdr3_length: 18
j_call: TRBJ1-6
clone_size: .
cdr3_aa: CASSPTRTGGKDNSPLHF
cdr3_nt: TGTGCCAGCTCACCTACTCGGACAGGGGGCAAGGATAATTCACCCCTCCACTTT

d_call: TRBD2
v_call: TRBV3-1/TRBV3-2
cdr3_length: 18
j_call: TRBJ2-1
clone_size: .
cdr3_aa: CASSHQLVASGNYNEQFF
cdr3_nt: TGTGCCAGCAGCCACCAACTCGTGGCTAGCGGGAATTACAATGAGCAGTTCTTC

d_call: .
v_call: TRBV13
cdr3_length: 14
j_call: TRBJ2-5
clone_size: .
cdr3_aa: CASSSDRGQETQYF
cdr3_nt: TGTGCCAGCAGCTCTGACCGGGGGCAAGAGACCCAGTACTTC

d_call: TRBD1
v_call: TRBV10-3
cdr3_length: 17
j_call: TRBJ1-4
clone_size: .
cdr3_aa: CAISETGGASTNEKLFF
cdr3_nt: TGTGCCATCAGTGAGACAGGGGGCGCGTCAACTAATGAAAAACTGTTTTTT

d_call: TRBD1
v_call: TRBV28
cdr3_length: 14
j_call: TRBJ1-1
clone_size: .
cdr3_aa: CASSPGGWNTEAFF
cdr3_nt: TGTGCCAGCAGTCCAGGGGGCTGGAACACTGAAGCTTTCTTT

d_call: TRBD1
v_call: TRBV27
cdr3_length: 18
j_call: TRBJ1-5
clone_size: many
cdr3_aa: CASSLQGQTHLLPQPQHF
cdr3_nt: TGTGCCAGCAGTTTACAGGGACAGACGCACCTCTTGCCTCAGCCCCAGCATTTT

d_call: TRBD1
v_call: TRBV6-5
cdr3_length: 15
j_call: TRBJ2-2
clone_size: .
cdr3_aa: CASSQGAHGTGELFF
cdr3_nt: TGTGCCAGCAGTCAGGGGGCTCATGGCACCGGGGAGCTGTTTTTT

d_call: TRBD1
v_call: TRBV28
cdr3_length: 17
j_call: TRBJ2-1
clone_size: once
cdr3_aa: CASSTISGTAIEGEQFF
cdr3_nt: TGTGCCAGCAGTACGATCTCCGGGACAGCCATTGAAGGTGAGCAGTTCTTC

d_call: .
v_call: TRBV7-9
cdr3_length: 11
j_call: TRBJ2-1
clone_size: .
cdr3_aa: CASSPYYEQFF
cdr3_nt: TGTGCCAGCAGCCCCTACTATGAGCAGTTCTTC

d_call: .
v_call: TRBV6-2/TRBV6-3
cdr3_length: 16
j_call: TRBJ2-3
clone_size: .
cdr3_aa: CASSYSSLVGTDTQYF
cdr3_nt: TGTGCCAGCAGTTACTCGTCACTAGTAGGCACAGATACGCAGTATTTT

d_call: .
v_call: TRBV29-1
cdr3_length: 13
j_call: TRBJ1-2
clone_size: .
cdr3_aa: CSATKQDGLGYTF
cdr3_nt: TGCAGCGCAACCAAACAGGACGGGCTTGGCTACACCTTC

d_call: TRBD2
v_call: TRBV5-4
cdr3_length: 17
j_call: TRBJ2-5
clone_size: .
cdr3_aa: CASSFWGLAGDQETQYF
cdr3_nt: TGTGCCAGCAGCTTTTGGGGACTAGCGGGGGACCAAGAGACCCAGTACTTC

d_call: TRBD1
v_call: TRBV6-6
cdr3_length: 18
j_call: TRBJ2-5
clone_size: .
cdr3_aa: CASSPYYTGTGTRKTQYF
cdr3_nt: TGTGCCAGCAGTCCCTATTATACCGGGACAGGGACTCGGAAGACCCAGTACTTC

d_call: TRBD1
v_call: TRBV19
cdr3_length: 16
j_call: TRBJ1-6
clone_size: .
cdr3_aa: CASSMGTVSYNSPLHF
cdr3_nt: TGTGCCAGTAGTATGGGGACAGTCTCCTATAATTCACCCCTCCACTTT

d_call: TRBD2
v_call: TRBV28
cdr3_length: 15
j_call: TRBJ2-1
clone_size: .
cdr3_aa: CASSLSGAPTIEQFF
cdr3_nt: TGTGCCAGCAGCCTTAGCGGGGCGCCTACAATTGAGCAGTTCTTC

d_call: .
v_call: TRBV19
cdr3_length: 13
j_call: TRBJ1-2
clone_size: .
cdr3_aa: CASSRWGDYGYTF
cdr3_nt: TGTGCCAGTAGTAGATGGGGCGACTATGGCTACACCTTC

d_call: .
v_call: TRBV28
cdr3_length: 10
j_call: TRBJ2-1
clone_size: .
cdr3_aa: CASSLNEQFF
cdr3_nt: TGTGCCAGCAGTCTTAATGAGCAGTTCTTC

d_call: .
v_call: TRBV28
cdr3_length: 14
j_call: TRBJ1-1
clone_size: .
cdr3_aa: CASSSPGLYTEAFF
cdr3_nt: TGTGCCAGCAGTTCACCAGGGCTCTACACTGAAGCTTTCTTT